These 15 T cell receptor beta chains share one sample of origin, sequenced in a study of blood T cell repertoires in COVID-19. Sequenced by immunoSEQ multiplex PCR; TCRdb stores in-frame clones only, minus some. The table shows 40,000 to 45,000 clones, with nearly 90% occurring only once. The sequencing sample was made of peripheral blood. These TCRs come from a human donor in a cohort sampled during active COVID-19.

The chain combines TRBV3-1 (or the pseudogene TRBV3-2) with TRBJ1-1; D ambiguous. CDR3 length equals 13 residues. Trimming stripped 2 bases from V and 8 bases from J, with 12 bases between. Germline CDR1 LGHDT, CDR2 YNNKEL (reference sequence). CDR3 loop: CASSQLSGMEAFF. The CDR3 nucleotides read TGTGCCAGCAGCCAACTAAGCGGAATGGAAGCTTTCTTT.

The V gene is TRBV11-3, the J gene TRBJ2-7, with 7 positions matching TRBD2. The V gene's germline CDR1 is SGHNT and CDR2 YENEEA. V trimming: 3 bases; J trimming: 2 bases; junction bases outside the gene matches: 4. The CDR3 has 14 amino acids. CDR3 nucleotide sequence: TGTGCCAGCAGCTTTTACGGGAGGCCCTACGAGCAGTACTTC. It translates to CASSFYGRPYEQYF. Supplemented by reference TRBV11-3 and TRBJ2-7, the full variable domain reads EAGVVQSPRYKIIEKKQPVAFWCNPISGHNTLYWYLQNLGQGPELLIRYENEEAVDDSQLPKDRFSAERLKGVDSTLKIQPAELGDSAVYLCASSFYGRPYEQYFGPGTRLTVT.

The chain links TRBV7-6 to TRBJ2-2; a weak D match, TRBD1 (5 bases). This CDR3 is built from 11 residues. Germline values: CDR1 SGHVS, CDR2 FNYEAQ. CDR3 amino acids: CAAQGLGELFF. The CDR3 DNA is TGTGCAGCCCAGGGCCTCGGGGAGCTGTTTTTT.

The gene calls are TRBV5-1 and TRBJ2-1; tentative D call: TRBD1 (6 bases). Germline lookup yields CDR1 SGHRS and CDR2 YFSETQ. There are 16 residues in the CDR3. V gave up 4 bases and J gave up 0 bases, with 14 bases separating them. Here the CDR3 reads CASSGPDRSSYNEQFF. CDR3 nucleotides: TGCGCCAGCAGCGGACCGGACAGAAGCTCCTACAATGAGCAGTTCTTC.

The chain links TRBV4-2 to TRBJ2-3; 14 bases are shared with TRBD2. After removal of 4 bases from V and 6 bases from J, the junction contained 6 bases not matched to a gene. Germline CDR1 is LGHNA and CDR2 is YNFKEQ. This CDR3 has 16 residues. The CDR3 protein is CASSRGTSGSGDTQYF. The CDR3 DNA follows: TGTGCCAGCAGCCGAGGGACTAGCGGGAGTGGCGATACGCAGTATTTT.

This chain links TRBV4-3 with TRBJ1-4; no clear D gene. V shed 3 bases and J shed 4 bases, with 12 bases lying between them. Germline V gene data show CDR1 as LGHNA and CDR2 as YSLEER. The CDR3 is made up of 15 amino acids. The DNA of the CDR3 is TGCGCCAGCAGCCAGAGCAGGTTTTTTAATGAAAAACTGTTTTTT. Translated, it gives CASSQSRFFNEKLFF.

The chain has TRBV3-1 (or the pseudogene TRBV3-2) and TRBJ1-3; the D is unclear. CDR1 and CDR2 (germline): LGHDT, YNNKEL (reference sequence). With 4 bases removed from V and 2 bases from J, the gap between germline ends came to 9 bases. The CDR3 runs to 14 residues. CDR3 amino acids: CASSPHGAGNTIYF. DNA for the CDR3: TGTGCCAGCAGCCCCCACGGGGCTGGAAACACCATATATTTT.

This chain links TRBV9 with TRBJ1-2; D perhaps matches TRBD1 (5 bases). Per germline, CDR1 SGDLS and CDR2 YYNGEE. Trimming removed 3 bases at V and 2 bases at J, with 11 bases between. This CDR3 region has 14 residues. For the CDR3, the DNA is TGTGCCAGCAGCGAAAGGGCAGGGAACTATGGCTACACCTTC. Protein product: CASSERAGNYGYTF.

This sequence joins TRBV30 and TRBJ2-1, with 7 bases that match TRBD2. In germline, CDR1 is GTSNPN, CDR2 SVGIG (reference sequence). This CDR3 spans 14 amino acids. J gave up 9 bases and V 1 base, and 9 bases lay outside the gene matches. The CDR3 spells CAWSAGLGTSEQFF. CDR3 bases: TGTGCCTGGAGTGCAGGACTAGGGACCAGTGAGCAGTTCTTC. The full variable domain, its missing parts supplied by reference TRBV30 and TRBJ2-1, is SQTIHQWPATLVQPVGSPLSLECTVEGTSNPNLYWYRQAAGRGLQLLFYSVGIGQISSEVPQNLSASRPQDRQFILSSKKLLLSDSGFYLCAWSAGLGTSEQFFGPGTRLTVL.

The chain carries TRBV2 and TRBJ2-7; perhaps TRBD1 as D (6 bases). Germline V gene data show CDR1 as SNHLY and CDR2 as FYNNEI. V gave up 4 bases and J gave up 0 bases, with 10 bases separating them. This CDR3 comprises 14 residues. CDR3 protein: CASSGPGASYEQYF. CDR3 bases: TGTGCCAGCAGTGGTCCAGGGGCCTCCTACGAGCAGTACTTC.

The chain uses TRBV27 and TRBJ1-2; TRBD1 matches at 7 bases. Looked up from germline, CDR1 is MNHEY and CDR2 is SMNVEV (reference sequence). This CDR3 spans 13 amino acids. After removal of 3 bases from V and 6 bases from J, the junction contained 4 bases not matched to a gene. CDR3 loop: CASSLTGRNGYTF. As DNA, the CDR3 is TGTGCCAGCAGTTTGACAGGGCGTAATGGCTACACCTTC.

The rearrangement joins TRBV5-1 to TRBJ1-6; the match to TRBD1 covers 8 bases. Germline CDR1 reads SGHRS; CDR2 reads YFSETQ. This CDR3 is built from 16 residues. The V and J ends lost 7 bases and 0 bases, in that order; junction bases with no gene match: 6. In nucleotides, the CDR3 is TGCGCCAGCGGACAGGGTTCCAACTCCTATAATTCACCCCTCCACTTT. Its translation is CASGQGSNSYNSPLHF.

V gene TRBV18 combines with J gene TRBJ1-5; 7 bases map to TRBD1. Per the germline V gene, CDR1 is KGHSH and CDR2 is LQKENI. Trimming removed 5 bases from V and 7 bases from J; junction bases left unmatched: 17. This CDR3 comprises 17 residues. This CDR3 is CASSSTGMTGPGQPQHF. The CDR3 DNA sequence: TGTGCCAGCTCATCAACCGGCATGACAGGGCCGGGGCAGCCCCAGCATTTT.

The genes are TRBV5-1 and TRBJ2-5; 8 nucleotides agree with TRBD2. V shed 3 bases, J shed 5 bases, and the junction held 9 bases outside the gene matches. In germline, CDR1 is SGHRS, CDR2 YFSETQ. CDR3 length equals 15 residues. CDR3 DNA: TGCGCCAGCAGCTCCGGGACTAGTAGGGGGGAGACCCAGTACTTC. Residues: CASSSGTSRGETQYF.

The chain employs TRBV2 and TRBJ1-1; tentative D call: TRBD1 (6 bases). V was clipped by 8 bases and J by 1 base, with 17 bases between them. The CDR3 has 15 residues. Looked up from germline, CDR1 is SNHLY and CDR2 is FYNNEI. DNA of the CDR3: TGTGCCAGCTGGGGGGGGCCCTGGGGGAACACTGAAGCTTTCTTT. This encodes CASWGGPWGNTEAFF.